The 11 T cell receptor beta chains given below trace back to one sample, sequenced in a study of blood T cell repertoires in COVID-19. Clones were read by immunoSEQ multiplex PCR, and TCRdb kept only the in-frame ones, dropping some. The sample lists under 300,000 clones, roughly 80% occurring once. The sequenced sample consisted of peripheral blood. These receptors all come from a woman of 80 years or more with active or convalescent COVID-19.

J is TRBJ2-7 and V is TRBV4-1, with 8 bases matching TRBD1. Germline loops: CDR1 MGHRA, CDR2 YSYEKL. This CDR3 is 16 amino acids long. With V trimmed by 2 bases and J by 2 bases, 8 bases remained unmatched. The CDR3 spells CASSQMPGQAAYEQYF. The DNA of the CDR3 is TGCGCCAGCAGCCAAATGCCGGGACAGGCGGCCTACGAGCAGTACTTC.

V and J are TRBV18 and TRBJ1-3; no firm D call. Germline CDR1 reads KGHSH; CDR2 reads LQKENI. The CDR3 runs 15 residues. V was clipped by 2 bases and J by 0 bases, with 8 bases between them. The CDR3 nucleotides read TGTGCCAGCTCACCAAGACATAACTCTGGAAACACCATATATTTT. This codes for CASSPRHNSGNTIYF.

This sequence joins TRBV15 and TRBJ1-1; 7 nucleotides match TRBD1. This CDR3 is built from 16 residues. Germline-derived CDR1 and CDR2 are LNHNV and YYDKDF (reference sequence). Trimming cost V 5 bases and J 4 bases; bases outside gene matches: 13. The CDR3 is CATSAQGQLTGTEAFF. The CDR3 DNA follows: TGTGCCACCAGCGCACAGGGACAGCTTACGGGCACTGAAGCTTTCTTT.

This clone was recorded once. For the CDR3, the DNA is TGTGCCAGCAGTTACTCGAGTAACGGGATATCCGGGGAGCAGTACTTC. Amino acids: CASSYSSNGISGEQYF. The genes are TRBV6-6 and TRBJ2-7; the D gene is possibly TRBD2 (5 bases). Germline values: CDR1 MNHNY, CDR2 SVGAGI (reference sequence). Trimming left V 0 bases short and J 7 bases short, with 19 bases between. The CDR3 extends over 16 amino acids.

The chain is built from TRBV18 and TRBJ1-2, with 11 bases fitting TRBD1. The junction had 9 bases not matched to a gene; V was cut back by 6 bases and J by 6 bases. Germline-derived CDR1 and CDR2 are KGHSH and LQKENI. The CDR3 totals 15 residues. In nucleotides, the CDR3 is TGTGCCAGCTCGCAGCGGACAGGGGGCGCGGATGGCTACACCTTC. Amino acid sequence: CASSQRTGGADGYTF.

This sequence joins TRBV18 and TRBJ1-2; D not certain. Trimming removed 4 bases at V and 2 bases at J, with 8 bases between. The length of the CDR3 is 13 residues. Germline loops: CDR1 KGHSH, CDR2 LQKENI. The CDR3 is CASSQDTNYGYTF. CDR3 in DNA: TGTGCCAGCTCACAAGACACCAACTATGGCTACACCTTC.

The V gene is TRBV29-1, the J gene TRBJ1-2, with TRBD1 identical over 7 bases. The V segment lost 7 bases and the J segment 5 bases; nucleotides outside the gene matches: 4. The CDR3 runs 11 residues. Germline CDR1 and CDR2: SQVTM and ANQGSEA. DNA of the CDR3: TGCAGCGGAGGGGGACAGTATGGCTACACCTTC. Protein product: CSGGGQYGYTF.

The chain couples TRBV6-5 to TRBJ2-2; weak D call: TRBD1 (5 bases). Germline CDR1 and CDR2: MNHEY and SVGAGI. This CDR3 comprises 14 residues. The V end was cut by 6 bases, the J end by 3 bases, with 11 bases between. The CDR3 region is CASRNQGDTGELFF. The CDR3 nucleotides read TGTGCCAGCAGGAACCAGGGTGACACCGGGGAGCTGTTTTTT.

This chain links TRBV24-1 with TRBJ1-4; D call uncertain. There are 13 residues in the CDR3. Between the trimmed V and J ends, which lost 5 bases and 6 bases, there was a span of 9 bases. Looked up from germline, CDR1 is KGHDR and CDR2 is SFDVKD. The CDR3 nucleotides are TGTGCCACCAGTGTAAGCGGGGATGAAAAACTGTTTTTT. This sequence encodes CATSVSGDEKLFF.

In its sample, this clone was seen a few times. This chain connects TRBV20-1 to TRBJ1-1, with 7 nucleotides matching TRBD1. The CDR3 runs to 11 residues. The germline gives CDR1 DFQATT, CDR2 SNEGSKA (reference sequence). The junction had 4 bases not matched to a gene; V was cut back by 2 bases and J by 10 bases. CDR3 coding DNA: TGCAGTGCTAGATGGCAGGGGGTAGCTTTCTTT. Protein sequence: CSARWQGVAFF.

In this sample, this clone turned up once. The chain uses TRBV2 and TRBJ2-7; 7 positions match TRBD2. The CDR3 is 12 amino acids. Germline V lookup: CDR1 SNHLY, CDR2 FYNNEI. J lost 2 bases, V lost 8 bases, and 3 bases had no gene match. The CDR3 DNA is TGTGCCAGCGGGAGGGGCACCTACGAGCAGTACTTC. Its protein product is CASGRGTYEQYF.